The T cell receptor beta chain described here comes from a study of T cells after yellow fever vaccination. This CDR3 region has 14 residues. The V gene's germline CDR1 is SGHRS and CDR2 YFSETQ. V was trimmed by 3 bases and J by 14 bases, leaving 21 bases between them. Whole-study findings and limits: Across the CD4 and CD8 compartments, a small share of clonotypes was present in both. Abundant clonotypes from the bulk population could get into FACS-sorted repertoires as contaminants. Post-booster repertoires contained most primary-vaccination clones again (96% CD4, about 88% CD8).

About this clonotype: The antigen remains undetermined.

Template-switching 5'RACE yielded the TCR cDNA; a universal primer site and UMIs were added in the process. In TCRdb, the 5' RACE reads were re-called with MiXCR into one record per CDR3 protein. The profile shows around 550,000 distinct CDR3 sequences, roughly a fifth of them singletons. The receptor was isolated from a man between 25 and 39 years old who received the YFV17D yellow fever vaccine. The specimen was PBMCs, collected 15 days after the yellow fever booster vaccination. The chain is built from TRBV5-1 and TRBJ2-1; D tentatively reads TRBD1 or TRBD2 (6 bases each). CDR3 sequence (DNA): TGCGCCAGCAGCTGGAGGGGGGTCGGGAGACTCGAGTTCTTC. This gives the protein CASSWRGVGRLEFF. Full variable domain (missing parts from reference TRBV5-1 and TRBJ2-1): KAGVTQTPRYLIKTRGQQVTLSCSPISGHRSVSWYQQTPGQGLQFLFEYFSETQRNKGNFPGRFSGRQFSNSRSEMNVSTLELGDSALYLCASSWRGVGRLEFFGPGTRLTVL.